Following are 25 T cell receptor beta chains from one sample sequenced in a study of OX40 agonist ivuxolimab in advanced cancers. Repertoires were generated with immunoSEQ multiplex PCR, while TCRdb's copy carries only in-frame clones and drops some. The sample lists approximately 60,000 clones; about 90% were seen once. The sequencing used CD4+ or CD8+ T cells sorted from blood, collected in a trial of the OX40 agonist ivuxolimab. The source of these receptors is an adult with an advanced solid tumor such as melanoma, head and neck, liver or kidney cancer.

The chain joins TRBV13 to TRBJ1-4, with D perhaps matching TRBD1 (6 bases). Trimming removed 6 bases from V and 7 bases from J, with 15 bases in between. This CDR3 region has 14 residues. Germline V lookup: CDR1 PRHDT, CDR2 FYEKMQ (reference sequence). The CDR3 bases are TGTGCCAGCAGGTCTACAGGGTCGGGTGAAAAACTGTTTTTT. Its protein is CASRSTGSGEKLFF. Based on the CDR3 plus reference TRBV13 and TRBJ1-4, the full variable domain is AAGVIQSPRHLIKEKRETATLKCYPIPRHDTVYWYQQGPGQDPQFLISFYEKMQSDKGSIPDRFSAQQFSDYHSELNMSSLELGDSALYFCASRSTGSGEKLFFGSGTQLSVL.

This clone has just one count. The CDR3, as DNA: TGCGCCAGCGGGGAAACCGGGACAGGCACTGAAGCTTTCTTT. Its translation is CASGETGTGTEAFF. V gene TRBV5-1 combines with J gene TRBJ1-1; the match to TRBD1 covers 8 bases. V lost 7 bases and J lost 4; bases outside the gene matches: 9. CDR3 size: 14 residues. CDR1 is SGHRS, CDR2 YFSETQ, per germline.

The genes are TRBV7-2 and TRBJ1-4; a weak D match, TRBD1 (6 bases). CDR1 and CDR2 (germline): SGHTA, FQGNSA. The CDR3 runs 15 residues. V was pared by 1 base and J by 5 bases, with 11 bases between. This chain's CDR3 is CASSLGAGVNEKLFF. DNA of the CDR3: TGTGCCAGCAGCTTAGGGGCAGGGGTAAATGAAAAACTGTTTTTT.

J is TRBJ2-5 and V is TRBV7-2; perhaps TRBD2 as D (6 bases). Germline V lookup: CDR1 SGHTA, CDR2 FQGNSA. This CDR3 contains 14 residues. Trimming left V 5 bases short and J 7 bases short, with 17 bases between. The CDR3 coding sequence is TGTGCCAGCAGCCCCTTGGAGGGCCTGGGGACCCAGTACTTC. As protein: CASSPLEGLGTQYF.

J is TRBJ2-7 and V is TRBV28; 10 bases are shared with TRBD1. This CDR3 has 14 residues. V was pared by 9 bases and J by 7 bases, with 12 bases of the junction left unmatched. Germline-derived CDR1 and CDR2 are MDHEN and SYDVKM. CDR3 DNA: TGTGCCAGTCACCGGGACAGGGGAGGGTGGGAGCAGTACTTC. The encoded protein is CASHRDRGGWEQYF.

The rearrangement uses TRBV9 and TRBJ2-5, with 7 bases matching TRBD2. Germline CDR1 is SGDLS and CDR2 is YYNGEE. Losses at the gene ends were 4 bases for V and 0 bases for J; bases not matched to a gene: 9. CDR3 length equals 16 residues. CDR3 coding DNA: TGTGCCAGCAGCCCGAGAGGTCTAGCGGACCAAGAGACCCAGTACTTC. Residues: CASSPRGLADQETQYF. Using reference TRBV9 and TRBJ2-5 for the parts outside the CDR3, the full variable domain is DSGVTQTPKHLITATGQRVTLRCSPRSGDLSVYWYQQSLDQGLQFLIQYYNGEERAKGNILERFSAQQFPDLHSELNLSSLELGDSALYFCASSPRGLADQETQYFGPGTRLLVL.

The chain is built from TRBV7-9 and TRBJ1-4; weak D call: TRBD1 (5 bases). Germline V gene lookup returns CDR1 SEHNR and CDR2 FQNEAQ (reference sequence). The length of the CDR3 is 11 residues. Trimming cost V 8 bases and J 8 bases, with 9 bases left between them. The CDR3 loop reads CASGRGEKLFF. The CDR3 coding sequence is TGTGCCAGCGGACGGGGGGAAAAACTGTTTTTT. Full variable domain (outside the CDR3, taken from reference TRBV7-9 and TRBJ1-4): DTGVSQNPRHKITKRGQNVTFRCDPISEHNRLYWYRQTLGQGPEFLTYFQNEAQLEKSRLLSDRFSAERPKGSFSTLEIQRTEQGDSAMYLCASGRGEKLFFGSGTQLSVL.

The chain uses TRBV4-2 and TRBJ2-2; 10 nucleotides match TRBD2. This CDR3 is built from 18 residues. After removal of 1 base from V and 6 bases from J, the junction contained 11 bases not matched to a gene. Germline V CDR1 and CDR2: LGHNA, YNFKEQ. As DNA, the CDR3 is TGTGCCAGCAGCCAAGGGGGATCTAGCGGGAGCATCTCCGGGGAGCTGTTTTTT. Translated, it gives CASSQGGSSGSISGELFF.

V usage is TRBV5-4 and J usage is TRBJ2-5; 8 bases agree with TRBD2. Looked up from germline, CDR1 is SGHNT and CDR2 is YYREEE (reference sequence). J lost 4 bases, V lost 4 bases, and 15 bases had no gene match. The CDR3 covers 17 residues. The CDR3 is CASSLPAGSGSGETQYF. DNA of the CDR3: TGTGCCAGCAGCCTTCCCGCGGGGAGCGGGAGTGGAGAGACCCAGTACTTC.

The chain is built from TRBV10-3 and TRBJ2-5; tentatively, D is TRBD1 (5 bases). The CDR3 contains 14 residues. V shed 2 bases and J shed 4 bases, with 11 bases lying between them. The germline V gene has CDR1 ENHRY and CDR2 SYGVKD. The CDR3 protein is CAISERQRRETQYF. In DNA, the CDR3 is TGTGCCATCAGTGAGCGACAGAGGCGAGAGACCCAGTACTTC.

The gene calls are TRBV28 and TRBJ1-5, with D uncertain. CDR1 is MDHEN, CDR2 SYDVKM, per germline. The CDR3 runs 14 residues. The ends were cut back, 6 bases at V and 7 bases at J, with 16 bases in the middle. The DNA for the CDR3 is TGTGCCAGCAGCATGACTGTCGGTGGCCAGCCCCAGCATTTT. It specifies CASSMTVGGQPQHF. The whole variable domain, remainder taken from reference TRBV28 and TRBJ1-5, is DVKVTQSSRYLVKRTGEKVFLECVQDMDHENMFWYRQDPGLGLRLIYFSYDVKMKEKGDIPEGYSVSREKKERFSLILESASTNQTSMYLCASSMTVGGQPQHFGDGTRLSIL.

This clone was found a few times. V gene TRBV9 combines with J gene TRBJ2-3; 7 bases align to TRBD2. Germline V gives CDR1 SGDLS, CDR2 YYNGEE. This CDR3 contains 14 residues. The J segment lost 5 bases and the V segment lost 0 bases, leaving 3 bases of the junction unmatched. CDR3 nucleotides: TGTGCCAGCAGCGTAGGGACTAGGGGAGATACGCAGTATTTT. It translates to CASSVGTRGDTQYF.

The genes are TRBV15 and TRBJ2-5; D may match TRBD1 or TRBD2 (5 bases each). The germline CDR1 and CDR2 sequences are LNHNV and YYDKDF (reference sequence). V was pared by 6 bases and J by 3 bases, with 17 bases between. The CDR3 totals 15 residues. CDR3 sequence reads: CATRALGVYKETQYF. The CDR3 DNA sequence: TGTGCCACCAGGGCACTAGGGGTATATAAAGAGACCCAGTACTTC.

The CDR3 protein is CASSLTLTSGRSPLEQYF. The CDR3 region has the DNA TGCGCCAGCAGCTTGACTTTGACTAGCGGGAGATCCCCCCTCGAGCAGTACTTC. V gene TRBV5-1 combines with J gene TRBJ2-7; TRBD2 matches at 12 bases. CDR3 length: 18 residues. J lost 6 bases, V lost 1 base, and 14 bases had no gene match. The germline gives CDR1 SGHRS, CDR2 YFSETQ.

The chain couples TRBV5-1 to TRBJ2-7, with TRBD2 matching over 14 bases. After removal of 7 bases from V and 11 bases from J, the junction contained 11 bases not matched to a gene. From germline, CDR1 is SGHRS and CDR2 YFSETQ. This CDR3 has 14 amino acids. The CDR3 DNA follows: TGCGCCAGCTCAAACACCGGGACTAGCGGGAGTGAGTACTTC. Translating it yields CASSNTGTSGSEYF.

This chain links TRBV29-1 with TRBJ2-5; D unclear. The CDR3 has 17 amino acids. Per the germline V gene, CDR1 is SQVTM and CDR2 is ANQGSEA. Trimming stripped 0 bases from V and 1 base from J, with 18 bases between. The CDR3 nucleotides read TGCAGCGTTGAAGATTTCACAGCCAAAGGATCCCAAGAGACCCAGTACTTC. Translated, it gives CSVEDFTAKGSQETQYF.

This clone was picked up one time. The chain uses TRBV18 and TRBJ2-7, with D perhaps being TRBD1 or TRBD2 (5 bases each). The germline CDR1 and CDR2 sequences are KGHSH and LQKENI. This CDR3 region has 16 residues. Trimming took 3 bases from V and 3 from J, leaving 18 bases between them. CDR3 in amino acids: CASSPLSGTPGYEQYF. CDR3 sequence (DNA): TGTGCCAGCTCACCCCTCTCCGGGACCCCGGGCTACGAGCAGTACTTC.

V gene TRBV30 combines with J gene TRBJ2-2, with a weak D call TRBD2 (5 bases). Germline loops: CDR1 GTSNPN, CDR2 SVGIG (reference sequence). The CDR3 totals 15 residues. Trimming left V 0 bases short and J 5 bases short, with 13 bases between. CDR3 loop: CAWSVLGSWTGELFF. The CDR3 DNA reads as TGTGCCTGGAGTGTACTAGGGAGTTGGACCGGGGAGCTGTTTTTT.

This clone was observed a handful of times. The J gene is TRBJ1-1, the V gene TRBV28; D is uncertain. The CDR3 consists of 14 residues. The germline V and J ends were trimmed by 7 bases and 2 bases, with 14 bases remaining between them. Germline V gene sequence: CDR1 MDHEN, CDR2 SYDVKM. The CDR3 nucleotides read TGTGCCAGCATGCCCAATAGTGGCAACACTGAAGCTTTCTTT. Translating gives CASMPNSGNTEAFF.

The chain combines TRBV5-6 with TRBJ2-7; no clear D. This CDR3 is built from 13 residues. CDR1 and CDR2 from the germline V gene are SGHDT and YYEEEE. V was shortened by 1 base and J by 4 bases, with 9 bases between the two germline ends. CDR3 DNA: TGTGCCAGCAGCTTGAGGTCGTATTACGAGCAGTACTTC. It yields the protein CASSLRSYYEQYF.

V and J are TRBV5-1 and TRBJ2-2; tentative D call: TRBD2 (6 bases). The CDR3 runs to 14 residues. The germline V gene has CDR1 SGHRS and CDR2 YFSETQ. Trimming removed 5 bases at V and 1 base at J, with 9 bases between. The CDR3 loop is CASSPEGNTGELFF. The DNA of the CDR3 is TGCGCCAGCAGTCCGGAGGGGAACACCGGGGAGCTGTTTTTT.

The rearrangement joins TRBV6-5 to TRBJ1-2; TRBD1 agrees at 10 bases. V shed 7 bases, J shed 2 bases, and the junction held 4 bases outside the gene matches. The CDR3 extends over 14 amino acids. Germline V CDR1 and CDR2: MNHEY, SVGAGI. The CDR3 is CASKLTGGNYGYTF. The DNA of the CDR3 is TGTGCCAGCAAATTGACAGGGGGCAACTATGGCTACACCTTC.

Here the CDR3 reads CASSHTPRTSGRVNEQYF. As DNA, the CDR3 is TGCGCCAGCAGCCATACCCCCCGGACTAGCGGGAGGGTAAACGAGCAGTACTTC. The rearrangement links TRBV5-1 to TRBJ2-7; the match to TRBD2 covers 15 bases. Trimming at V came to 4 bases and at J to 5 bases, leaving 13 bases not matched to a gene. The CDR3 length is 18 residues. Germline values: CDR1 SGHRS, CDR2 YFSETQ.

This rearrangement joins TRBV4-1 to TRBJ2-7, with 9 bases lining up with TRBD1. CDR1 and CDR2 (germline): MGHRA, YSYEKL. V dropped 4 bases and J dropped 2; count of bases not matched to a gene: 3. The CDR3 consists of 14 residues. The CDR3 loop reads CASSLWTGAYEQYF. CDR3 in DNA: TGCGCCAGCAGCCTCTGGACAGGGGCCTACGAGCAGTACTTC.

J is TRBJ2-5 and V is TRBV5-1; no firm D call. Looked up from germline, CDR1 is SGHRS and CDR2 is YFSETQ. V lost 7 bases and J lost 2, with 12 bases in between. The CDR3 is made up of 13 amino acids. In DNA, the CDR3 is TGCGCCAGCGACCTAGGTCAACAAGAGACCCAGTACTTC. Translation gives CASDLGQQETQYF.